This entry lists 32 T cell receptor beta chains sequenced from one sample in a study of chemoradiotherapy in HPV16-positive cancers. Profiled with immunoSEQ multiplex PCR; TCRdb holds only in-frame clones, not every one. The repertoire has under 7,500 clones, about 83% of them found once; the top ten carry 6.2%. The sample here was tumor tissue, taken from a patient who underwent chemoradiotherapy. The receptor source for this set is a human donor with HPV-associated anogenital cancer.

The chain joins TRBV9 to TRBJ1-2; D is undetermined. Germline lookup yields CDR1 SGDLS and CDR2 YYNGEE. The CDR3 consists of 12 residues. The V gene lost 2 bases and the J gene lost 4 bases, with 6 bases spanning the gap. As DNA, the CDR3 is TGTGCCAGCAGCGTGGCAGCCTATGGCTACACCTTC. Protein product: CASSVAAYGYTF.

The chain employs TRBV2 and TRBJ1-6; no firm D call. In germline, CDR1 is SNHLY, CDR2 FYNNEI. The CDR3 covers 15 residues. Trimming cost V 2 bases and J 8 bases, with 13 bases left between them. The CDR3 loop is CASSELEGGHSPLHF. As DNA, the CDR3 is TGTGCCAGCAGTGAATTGGAGGGAGGACATTCACCCCTCCACTTT. The full variable domain, with the rest looked up from reference TRBV2 and TRBJ1-6, is EPEVTQTPSHQVTQMGQEVILRCVPISNHLYFYWYRQILGQKVEFLVSFYNNEISEKSEIFDDQFSVERPDGSNFTLKIRSTKLEDSAMYFCASSELEGGHSPLHFGNGTRLTVT.

This clone counts as large. The V call is TRBV4-2, the J call TRBJ2-2; the match to TRBD1 covers 8 bases. V lost 4 bases, J lost 1 base, and 5 bases stayed unmatched. The CDR3 covers 16 residues. Germline V gives CDR1 LGHNA, CDR2 YNFKEQ. The CDR3 sequence is CASSPGDRGNTGELFF. The CDR3 DNA follows: TGTGCCAGCAGCCCCGGCGACAGGGGGAACACCGGGGAGCTGTTTTTT.

The count of this clone is one. The chain joins TRBV5-1 to TRBJ2-1; D could derive from TRBD1 or TRBD2 (5 bases each). V was trimmed by 4 bases and J by 9 bases, leaving 14 bases between them. Germline values: CDR1 SGHRS, CDR2 YFSETQ. The CDR3 has 13 residues. DNA of the CDR3: TGCGCCAGCAGCCAACGTGGGGGAAGTGAGCAGTTCTTC. Translation gives CASSQRGGSEQFF.

The chain combines TRBV9 with TRBJ2-7, with 9 bases that match TRBD2. J lost 4 bases, V lost 3 bases, and 5 bases had no gene match. CDR1 is SGDLS, CDR2 YYNGEE, per germline. This CDR3 is built from 14 residues. CDR3 residues: CASSGSGRGYEQYF. The CDR3 bases are TGTGCCAGCAGCGGTAGCGGGAGAGGGTACGAGCAGTACTTC.

DNA of the CDR3: TGCAGCGTTAAGGACAGTATGGTCTACGAGCAGTACTTC. Translation gives CSVKDSMVYEQYF. The chain uses TRBV29-1 and TRBJ2-7, with D possibly matching TRBD1 (6 bases). This CDR3 contains 13 residues. Germline loops: CDR1 SQVTM, CDR2 ANQGSEA. Trimming stripped 5 bases from V and 3 bases from J, with 14 bases between.

Note on this clone: A read error may account for a junction end that differs from germline. The chain carries TRBV4-2 and TRBJ1-2; D perhaps matches TRBD1 (5 bases). The germline CDR1 and CDR2 sequences are LGHNA and YNFKEQ. CDR3 length: 15 amino acids. CDR3 bases: TGTGCCAGCACCCAAGTACAGGACCTCAACTATGGCTACACCTTC. Protein product: CASTQVQDLNYGYTF.

The chain carries TRBV7-9 and TRBJ2-3; the D call may be TRBD1 or TRBD2 (6 bases each). CDR1 is SEHNR, CDR2 FQNEAQ, per germline (reference sequence). This CDR3 region has 15 residues. Trimming shortened V by 5 bases and J by 1 base, and 13 bases separated the two germline ends. DNA for the CDR3: TGTGCCAGCAGCCAAGGGGGACTCGGCACAGATACGCAGTATTTT. This codes for CASSQGGLGTDTQYF.

This clone was counted a few times. This chain uses TRBV7-9 with TRBJ2-1, with 9 bases fitting TRBD1. Trimming removed 4 bases from V and 6 bases from J; junction bases left unmatched: 7. This CDR3 has 15 amino acids. Germline-derived CDR1 and CDR2 are SEHNR and FQNEAQ (reference sequence). CDR3 residues: CASSSGQGRGNEQFF. CDR3 nucleotide sequence: TGTGCCAGCAGCTCTGGACAGGGGAGGGGCAATGAGCAGTTCTTC.

The genes are TRBV5-1 and TRBJ2-7; TRBD2 agrees at 8 bases. J was trimmed by 1 base and V by 4 bases; bases with no gene match: 4. Germline V gene lookup returns CDR1 SGHRS and CDR2 YFSETQ. The CDR3 totals 14 residues. The CDR3 bases are TGCGCCAGCAGCCGTAGCGGGGATTCCTACGAGCAGTACTTC. Protein: CASSRSGDSYEQYF.

The rearrangement links TRBV7-9 to TRBJ2-5; D is perhaps TRBD2 (6 bases). The germline V gene has CDR1 SEHNR and CDR2 FQNEAQ (reference sequence). The CDR3 has 11 amino acids. V lost 8 bases and J 5 bases, leaving 9 bases between the germline ends. CDR3 nucleotide sequence: TGTGCCAGCGGGGGGATGGAGACCCAGTACTTC. This translates into CASGGMETQYF.

This clone has a handful of counts. V and J are TRBV7-9 and TRBJ2-7, with 11 bases aligning to TRBD1. Germline loops: CDR1 SEHNR, CDR2 FQNEAQ (reference sequence). This CDR3 comprises 14 residues. Unmatched junction bases numbered 5, after V lost 5 bases and J lost 5 bases. This CDR3 reads CASSLGQGGNEQYF. The CDR3 coding sequence is TGTGCCAGCAGCCTGGGACAGGGGGGCAACGAGCAGTACTTC.

The chain couples TRBV5-5 to TRBJ1-2; no firm D call. V shed 0 bases and J shed 3 bases, with 12 bases lying between them. The CDR3 has 15 amino acids. The germline V gene has CDR1 SGHKS and CDR2 YYEKEE (reference sequence). The CDR3 loop is CASSLGRVQHYGYTF. CDR3 nucleotides: TGTGCCAGCAGCTTGGGTAGGGTTCAACACTATGGCTACACCTTC.

V and J are TRBV6-5 and TRBJ1-5; the D gene is possibly TRBD1 (5 bases). The V end was cut by 4 bases, the J end by 4 bases, with 8 bases between. The length of the CDR3 is 13 residues. Germline lookup yields CDR1 MNHEY and CDR2 SVGAGI. In DNA form, the CDR3 reads TGTGCCAGCAGTTGGGGGGGGAATCAGCCCCAGCATTTT. This sequence encodes CASSWGGNQPQHF.

The chain combines TRBV27 with TRBJ1-2, with TRBD1 matching over 7 bases. In germline, CDR1 is MNHEY, CDR2 SMNVEV (reference sequence). The length of the CDR3 is 13 residues. With V trimmed by 5 bases and J by 4 bases, 4 bases remained unmatched. CDR3 nucleotide sequence: TGTGCCAGCAGTCCGGGGACAGTCTATGGCTACACCTTC. As protein: CASSPGTVYGYTF.

The CDR3, as DNA: TGTGCCAGCTCACTTTTTCAGGGGAACACCGGGGAGCTGTTTTTT. The encoded protein is CASSLFQGNTGELFF. The chain combines TRBV18 with TRBJ2-2; possibly TRBD1 for D (5 bases). The CDR3 totals 15 residues. V was clipped by 4 bases and J by 1 base, with 10 bases between them. CDR1 and CDR2 from the germline V gene are KGHSH and LQKENI.

V and J are TRBV5-6 and TRBJ2-3; either TRBD1 or TRBD2 may supply D (6 bases each). Between the trimmed V and J ends, which lost 6 bases and 3 bases, there was a span of 20 bases. Germline V CDR1 and CDR2: SGHDT, YYEEEE. This CDR3 comprises 16 residues. The CDR3 DNA sequence: TGTGCCAGCACTAGCTGGGGGCGGGGTGGGACAGATACGCAGTATTTT. This encodes CASTSWGRGGTDTQYF. Looking up the rest from reference TRBV5-6 and TRBJ2-3 gives the full variable domain: DAGVTQSPTHLIKTRGQQVTLRCSPKSGHDTVSWYQQALGQGPQFIFQYYEEEERQRGNFPDRFSGHQFPNYSSELNVNALLLGDSALYLCASTSWGRGGTDTQYFGPGTRLTVL.

The J gene is TRBJ2-3, the V gene TRBV5-6; 8 nucleotides match TRBD2. J lost 2 bases, V lost 4 bases, and 9 bases had no gene match. Germline CDR1 SGHDT, CDR2 YYEEEE. The CDR3 consists of 16 residues. CDR3 residues: CASSTRTSSNTDTQYF. In DNA form, the CDR3 reads TGTGCCAGCAGCACTAGGACTAGCAGTAACACAGATACGCAGTATTTT.

This clone was seen once. The rearrangement uses TRBV6-6 and TRBJ2-5; D call uncertain. Trimming shortened V by 6 bases and J by 5 bases, and 13 bases separated the two germline ends. The CDR3 totals 13 residues. Germline V gene lookup returns CDR1 MNHNY and CDR2 SVGAGI (reference sequence). The CDR3 here is CASSRVNGETQYF. The DNA of the CDR3 is TGTGCCAGCAGCCGAGTGAACGGGGAGACCCAGTACTTC.

This sequence joins TRBV13 and TRBJ1-3, with D maybe TRBD1 (6 bases). This CDR3 has 13 amino acids. CDR1 PRHDT and CDR2 FYEKMQ come from the germline V gene (reference sequence). V was shortened by 3 bases and J by 5 bases, with 8 bases between the two germline ends. CDR3 residues: CASSFRDRNTIYF. The CDR3 region has the DNA TGTGCCAGCAGCTTCCGGGACAGAAACACCATATATTTT.

The V and J genes are TRBV27 and TRBJ1-2, with no clear D. Germline V gene lookup returns CDR1 MNHEY and CDR2 SMNVEV (reference sequence). The CDR3 loop spans 14 amino acids. V lost 5 bases to trimming and J lost 6 bases, with 16 bases between them. The chain's CDR3 is CASSPIGREHGYTF. The CDR3 region has the DNA TGTGCCAGCAGTCCCATCGGCAGAGAGCATGGCTACACCTTC.

The V and J genes are TRBV6-1 and TRBJ2-3; 10 bases line up with TRBD2. Germline lookup yields CDR1 MNHNS and CDR2 SASEGT. CDR3 size: 14 residues. The junction had 0 bases not matched to a gene; V was cut back by 2 bases and J by 4 bases. The CDR3 reads CASSELAGADTQYF. CDR3 DNA sequence: TGTGCCAGCAGTGAACTAGCGGGGGCAGATACGCAGTATTTT.

The V call is TRBV14, the J call TRBJ2-7; 10 positions match TRBD1. The ends lost 0 bases at V and 1 base at J; junction bases unmatched: 12. CDR1 SGHDN and CDR2 FVKESK come from the germline V gene. The CDR3 totals 19 residues. This CDR3 is CASSQEGGRTGGRSYEQYF. As DNA, the CDR3 is TGTGCCAGCAGCCAAGAAGGGGGCCGGACAGGGGGTAGATCCTACGAGCAGTACTTC.

This chain connects TRBV5-1 to TRBJ2-1, with TRBD2 as a possible D gene (5 bases). V was pared by 4 bases and J by 10 bases, with 21 bases between. Germline CDR1 reads SGHRS; CDR2 reads YFSETQ. CDR3 length: 15 amino acids. The CDR3 protein is CASSGSGTRAREQFF. In nucleotides, the CDR3 is TGCGCCAGCAGCGGATCGGGTACTAGAGCCCGAGAGCAGTTCTTC.

The genes are TRBV7-9 and TRBJ2-3, with 7 bases fitting TRBD2. The trim removed 5 bases at V and 6 bases at J, leaving 11 bases unmatched. CDR3 length: 15 residues. The germline CDR1 and CDR2 sequences are SEHNR and FQNEAQ (reference sequence). DNA for the CDR3: TGTGCCAGCAGCCCCCCGGCCAGCGGGACGGATACGCAGTATTTT. Translating it yields CASSPPASGTDTQYF. The whole variable domain, filled in from reference TRBV7-9 and TRBJ2-3, reads DTGVSQNPRHKITKRGQNVTFRCDPISEHNRLYWYRQTLGQGPEFLTYFQNEAQLEKSRLLSDRFSAERPKGSFSTLEIQRTEQGDSAMYLCASSPPASGTDTQYFGPGTRLTVL.

This clone was recorded a few times. The J gene is TRBJ1-5, the V gene TRBV7-9; maybe TRBD1 (5 bases). Germline values: CDR1 SEHNR, CDR2 FQNEAQ (reference sequence). The CDR3 runs to 16 residues. The V end was cut by 5 bases, the J end by 2 bases, with 16 bases between. This chain's CDR3 is CASSLGDLGGNQPQHF. The CDR3 nucleotides read TGTGCCAGCAGCCTGGGGGATCTCGGGGGCAATCAGCCCCAGCATTTT.

The chain recombines TRBV7-9 with TRBJ2-7; D gene unclear. V gave up 5 bases and J gave up 0 bases, with 14 bases separating them. Germline lookup yields CDR1 SEHNR and CDR2 FQNEAQ (reference sequence). The CDR3 spans 15 residues. The CDR3 loop reads CASSQTDGPSYEQYF. CDR3 DNA: TGTGCCAGCAGCCAAACTGACGGGCCCTCCTACGAGCAGTACTTC.

This sequence joins TRBV4-1 and TRBJ1-6, with 8 bases aligning to TRBD1. V lost 1 base to trimming and J lost 9 bases; unmatched junction nucleotides: 8. This CDR3 has 16 residues. Germline assignment: CDR1 MGHRA and CDR2 YSYEKL. CDR3 region: CASSQAADRASSPLHF. DNA for the CDR3: TGCGCCAGCAGCCAAGCGGCGGACAGGGCCAGTTCACCCCTCCACTTT.

V is TRBV5-3 and J is TRBJ1-6; 7 nucleotides agree with TRBD1. TRBV5-3 is reported as an ORF; its role is uncertain. The CDR3 loop spans 14 amino acids. V dropped 4 bases and J dropped 8; count of bases not matched to a gene: 6. CDR3 coding DNA: TGTGCCAGAAGCCCACAGGGGAGTGATTCACCCCTCCACTTT. Translation: CARSPQGSDSPLHF.

J is TRBJ2-7 and V is TRBV4-1, with D uncertain. The CDR3 extends over 14 amino acids. Germline V gives CDR1 MGHRA, CDR2 YSYEKL. V shed 2 bases and J shed 5 bases, with 13 bases lying between them. The CDR3 region is CASSQQTLYDEQYF. The DNA of the CDR3 is TGCGCCAGCAGCCAACAAACCCTCTATGACGAGCAGTACTTC.

This rearrangement joins TRBV28 to TRBJ2-7, with 7 bases that match TRBD1. Per the germline V gene, CDR1 is MDHEN and CDR2 is SYDVKM. The CDR3 totals 15 residues. The J segment lost 3 bases and the V segment lost 4 bases, leaving 9 bases of the junction unmatched. In DNA, the CDR3 is TGTGCCAGCAGTTCCACCGGGACAGCCGACTACGAGCAGTACTTC. Protein: CASSSTGTADYEQYF.

This clone has a handful of counts. The rearrangement joins TRBV5-1 to TRBJ1-1, with D hard to call. The CDR3 covers 13 residues. V lost 0 bases and J 1 base, leaving 4 bases between the germline ends. Germline CDR1 reads SGHRS; CDR2 reads YFSETQ. CDR3 residues: CASSLAANTEAFF. In DNA, the CDR3 is TGCGCCAGCAGCTTGGCAGCGAACACTGAAGCTTTCTTT.